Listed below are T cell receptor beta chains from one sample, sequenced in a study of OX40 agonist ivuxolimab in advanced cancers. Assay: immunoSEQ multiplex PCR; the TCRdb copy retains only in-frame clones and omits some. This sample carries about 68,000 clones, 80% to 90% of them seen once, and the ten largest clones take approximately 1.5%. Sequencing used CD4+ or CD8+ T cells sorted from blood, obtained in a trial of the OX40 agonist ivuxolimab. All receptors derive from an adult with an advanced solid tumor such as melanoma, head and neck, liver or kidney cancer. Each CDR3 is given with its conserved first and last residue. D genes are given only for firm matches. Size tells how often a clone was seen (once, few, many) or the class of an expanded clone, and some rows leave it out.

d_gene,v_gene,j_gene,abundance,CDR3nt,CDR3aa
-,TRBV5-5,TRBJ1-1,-,TGTGCCAGCAGCTTTGGCGGATTCATGAACACTGAAGCTTTCTTT,CASSFGGFMNTEAFF
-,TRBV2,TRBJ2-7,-,TGTGCCAGTTTGGAGGAGAGCTCCTACGAGCAGTACTTC,CASLEESSYEQYF
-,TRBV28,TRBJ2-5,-,TGTGCCAGCAGTTTAGGGGGGGCGTCTGAGACCCAGTACTTC,CASSLGGASETQYF
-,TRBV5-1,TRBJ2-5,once,TGCGCCAGCAATGAGGGCTGGGAGACCCAGTACTTC,CASNEGWETQYF
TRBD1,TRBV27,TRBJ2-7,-,TGTGCCAGCAGTTCGTGGACAGGGGACGACGAGCAGTACTTC,CASSSWTGDDEQYF
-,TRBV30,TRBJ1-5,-,TGTGCCTGGAGTGGGGGGGGGCTCGGCAATCAGCCCCAGCATTTT,CAWSGGGLGNQPQHF
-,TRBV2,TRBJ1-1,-,TGTGCCAGCAGGCCCGACACTGAAGCTTTCTTT,CASRPDTEAFF
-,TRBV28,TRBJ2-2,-,TGTGCCAGCAGTCGATTCGTCGGGGAGCTGTTTTTT,CASSRFVGELFF
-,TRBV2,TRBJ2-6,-,TGTGCCAGCCAACAGGATCCCTCTGGGGCCAACGTCCTGACTTTC,CASQQDPSGANVLTF
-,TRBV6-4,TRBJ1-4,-,TGTGCCAGCAGTGACATGAGGAATGAAAAACTGTTTTTT,CASSDMRNEKLFF
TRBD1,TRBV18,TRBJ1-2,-,TGTGCCAGCTCACAAGAGAGACAGGGGACGAGCTACACCTTC,CASSQERQGTSYTF
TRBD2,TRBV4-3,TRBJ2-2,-,TGCGCCAGCAGCCCGACTAGCGGGAGGGATGGCGGGGAGCTGTTTTTT,CASSPTSGRDGGELFF
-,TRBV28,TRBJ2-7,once,TGTGCCAGCAGTGGGCAGGGCGGGAAACACTCCGAGCAGTACTTC,CASSGQGGKHSEQYF
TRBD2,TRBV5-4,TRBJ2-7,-,TGTGCCAGCAGCCTAGGCCTAGCGGGAGCCTACGAGCAGTACTTC,CASSLGLAGAYEQYF
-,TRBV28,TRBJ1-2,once,TGTGCCAGCAGCCCCTTTAGATGGGGGAGTAACTATGGCTACACCTTC,CASSPFRWGSNYGYTF
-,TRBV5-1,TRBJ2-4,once,TGCGCCAGCAGCCGGGGCGGCGATTTGCAAAACATTCAGTACTTC,CASSRGGDLQNIQYF
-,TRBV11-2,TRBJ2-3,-,TGTGCCAGCCACTCGGTGACAGGTAGTACAGATACGCAGTATTTT,CASHSVTGSTDTQYF